Here is one TCR beta chain with its context. The use of a sample-barcoded 5' primer and a J-beta primer mix characterized a second PCR of roughly 6 to 11 cycles. Each cDNA molecule was tagged by a template-switch adaptor with 12 random nucleotides. MiXCR, run by TCRdb on the 5' RACE reads, gives a single entry per CDR3 protein. This sample yields 850,000 to 950,000 distinct CDR3 sequences, of which about 30% are seen a single time; roughly 17% belongs to the top ten. Sample donors were healthy Caucasian individuals that came from Russia, aged roughly 6 to 95. Whenever a sample was processed, at least 6 million PBMCs were isolated. The sample belongs to a study of blood T cells in healthy people across ages. Trimming removed 2 bases from V and 4 bases from J; junction bases left unmatched: 9. Germline CDR1 is KGHSH and CDR2 is LQKENI. CDR3 length equals 16 residues.

The TCR originated in a woman older than 75 in good health. The sequenced sample was blood. The rearrangement uses TRBV18 and TRBJ2-5, with TRBD1 matching over 8 bases. The CDR3: CASSPSRAGGTETQYF. The CDR3 coding sequence is TGTGCCAGCTCACCATCCCGGGCAGGGGGCACAGAGACCCAGTACTTC.